A selection of T cell receptor beta chains follows, all from one sample in a study of shared clonotypes between healthy human individuals. TCRdb keeps only in-frame clones here, not all; method: immunoSEQ multiplex PCR. The sample includes a few million clones, approximately 93% of them seen just once. The specimen was naive CD4+ T cells from PBMCs. The receptors derive from a young man in good health. Some clones in this sample may be carry-over from other donors' samples. CDR3s include the opening cysteine and the closing phenylalanine or tryptophan.

V	J	CDR3
TRBV14	TRBJ1-1	CASSQFGIRAYTTEAFF
TRBV28	TRBJ2-7	CASSGQLEQYF
TRBV5-1	TRBJ2-1	CASGTSGAPYNEQFF
TRBV19	TRBJ1-1	CASTPGPVNTEAFF
TRBV6-1	TRBJ2-5	CASSDRWAADTQYF
TRBV6-1	TRBJ1-4	CASSDGQGIVRATNEKLFF
TRBV5-1	TRBJ2-1	CASSRLAGRNEQFF
TRBV6-1	TRBJ1-2	CASRVNYGYTF
TRBV7-2	TRBJ1-5	CASSPTGLGNQPQHF
TRBV9	TRBJ1-4	CASSAQKETNEKLFF
TRBV30	TRBJ2-5	CAWTRLDETQYF
TRBV10-3	TRBJ1-4	CAISEQMGEKLFF
TRBV30	TRBJ1-6	CAWNQGRNSPLHF
TRBV18	TRBJ2-3	CASSRGVGTDTQYF
TRBV25-1	TRBJ2-1	CASRGQVMNEQFF
TRBV10-2	TRBJ2-7	CASSGQGYSYEQYF
TRBV11-2	TRBJ2-7	CASTPLVGQGNLTYEQYF
TRBV5-6	TRBJ2-3	CASSLGRSTDTQYF
TRBV28	TRBJ2-2	CASSSPGRKVGELFF
TRBV30	TRBJ1-4	CAWSGRDNEKLFF
TRBV30	TRBJ2-5	CAWSSRGFETQYF
TRBV10-2	TRBJ2-7	CATGRGSYEQYF
TRBV28	TRBJ2-3	CASSFRGLGDTQYF
TRBV9	TRBJ2-6	CASSLRAGANVLTF
TRBV11-2	TRBJ2-7	CASSAGTSGSSYEQYF
TRBV27	TRBJ2-3	CASTMFRGSVRGNTDTQYF
TRBV5-4	TRBJ1-2	CASSLEGTGFGYTF
TRBV4-1	TRBJ1-1	CASSQGTARGTEAFF
TRBV9	TRBJ2-7	CASSVALAGGYEQYF
TRBV5-1	TRBJ2-1	CASSLPGAYNEQFF
TRBV6-5	TRBJ2-7	CASSVGGVQYF
TRBV18	TRBJ2-1	CASSLIRLEGYNEQFF
TRBV28	TRBJ2-1	CASSLGGKGEQFF
TRBV25-1	TRBJ2-3	CASSGRDPGTSTQYF
TRBV7-2	TRBJ2-3	CASSLGTGVYNTQYF
TRBV4-1	TRBJ2-1	CASSQPGRSLYNEQFF
TRBV2	TRBJ1-1	CASRNPDRLAAFF
TRBV5-1	TRBJ2-5	CASRPSGRRETQYF
TRBV28	TRBJ1-2	CASTGQGKGYTF
TRBV25-1	TRBJ1-1	CAARGGVNTEAFF
TRBV5-1	TRBJ2-1	CASSLERREKQFF
TRBV29-1	TRBJ1-1	CSVESRVVTEAFF
TRBV25-1	TRBJ2-2	CASSARTSEELFF
TRBV10-3	TRBJ2-6	CAISGSGRSGANVLTF
TRBV6-1	TRBJ1-1	CASHQVWNTEAFF
TRBV7-9	TRBJ2-3	CASSRPGGENTQYF
TRBV7-8	TRBJ2-3	CASSPTRLGADTQYF
TRBV5-4	TRBJ2-3	CASSKRTSGTQADTQYF
TRBV6-4	TRBJ1-2	CASSVGAFQSGGYTF
TRBV28	TRBJ2-1	CASSLTSETRPGRFF
TRBV28	TRBJ1-5	CASKGDLDSNQPQHF
TRBV28	TRBJ1-1	CASSNSDRGQLEAFF